These 21 T cell receptor beta chains share one sample of origin, sequenced in a study of T-cell memory formation after mild COVID-19. From the 5' RACE reads, TCRdb called clonotypes with MiXCR, one entry per CDR3 protein. This table holds around 340,000 distinct CDR3 sequences, roughly 15% found once. The specimen was PBMCs or a T cell subset sorted from them (not recorded which). The origin of the receptors is a man aged 18 to 30 who had mild COVID-19 (a few samples of this study predate the infection). Cell type and time point are not known.

This chain connects TRBV6-2 or TRBV6-3 to TRBJ2-7; D could derive from TRBD1 or TRBD2 (5 bases each). V was pared by 5 bases and J by 4 bases, with 15 bases between. Per the germline V gene, CDR1 is MNHEY and CDR2 is SVGEGT. The CDR3 sequence is 14 residues long. CDR3 sequence (DNA): TGTGCCAGCAGTCTACCAGGGAGTGGGTACGAGCAGTACGTC. Translation gives CASSLPGSGYEQYV.

This chain uses TRBV12-5 with TRBJ1-5; D unresolved. Germline V gene lookup returns CDR1 LGHNT and CDR2 FRNRAP. CDR3 size: 12 residues. The V gene lost 1 base and the J gene lost 3 bases, with 1 base spanning the gap. The DNA for the CDR3 is TGTGCTAGTGGTTTGGACAATCAGCCCCAGCATTTT. Protein sequence: CASGLDNQPQHF.

The chain recombines TRBV7-9 with TRBJ2-5, with 7 bases matching TRBD1. After removal of 1 base from V and 0 bases from J, the junction contained 8 bases not matched to a gene. Germline-derived CDR1 and CDR2 are SEHNR and FQNEAQ (reference sequence). This CDR3 comprises 17 residues. The CDR3 sequence is CASSLVGTDLYQETQYF. The CDR3 nucleotides are TGTGCCAGCAGCTTAGTCGGGACAGATTTGTACCAAGAGACCCAGTACTTC.

V and J are TRBV5-6 and TRBJ1-1; 10 bases fit TRBD1. The CDR3 totals 16 residues. Trimming removed 4 bases from V and 3 bases from J; junction bases left unmatched: 9. Germline lookup yields CDR1 SGHDT and CDR2 YYEEEE. The CDR3 bases are TGTGCCAGCAGCATCGGGACAGGGGTTTGGGACACTGAAGCTTTCTTT. Translated, it gives CASSIGTGVWDTEAFF.

The chain employs TRBV5-7 and TRBJ2-7, with 15 bases that match TRBD2. TRBV5-7 is an open reading frame, and its role is uncertain. V was pared by 0 bases and J by 3 bases, with 13 bases of the junction left unmatched. This CDR3 comprises 20 residues. DNA of the CDR3: TGTGCCAGCAGCTTGGATGCGCCGGGACTAGCGGGGGGAACCAACTACGAGCAGTACGTC. Encoded protein: CASSLDAPGLAGGTNYEQYV.

This clonotype was counted only a few times. This chain links TRBV18 with TRBJ2-5; no clear D. CDR1 is KGHSH and CDR2 is LQKENI in the germline V gene. The CDR3 is made up of 13 amino acids. Trimming shortened V by 3 bases and J by 3 bases, and 8 bases separated the two germline ends. CDR3: CASSPRAEETQYF. In DNA, the CDR3 is TGTGCCAGCTCACCCCGGGCAGAAGAGACCCAGTACTTC.

This clonotype was recorded at least ten times. The chain is built from TRBV6-2 or TRBV6-3 and TRBJ1-2, with a possible D match to TRBD1 (5 bases). The CDR3 has 15 residues. Germline values: CDR1 MNHEY, CDR2 SVGEGT. V lost 0 bases and J 0 bases, leaving 8 bases between the germline ends. This CDR3 reads CASSYSGRANYGYTF. Written as DNA, the CDR3 is TGTGCCAGCAGTTACTCGGGCAGGGCTAACTATGGCTACACCTTC.

The chain employs TRBV12-3 or TRBV12-4 and TRBJ2-3; TRBD1 might be the D (7 bases). CDR3 size: 15 residues. Trimming removed 2 bases from V and 4 bases from J, with 13 bases in between. The CDR3 DNA is TGTGCCAGCAGTTTAACCGGCAGGGGGGCAGATACGCAGTATTTT. This codes for CASSLTGRGADTQYF.

This clonotype was seen more than once but under ten times. V is TRBV11-1 and J is TRBJ1-1, with a tentative D call TRBD1 (6 bases). This CDR3 is 16 amino acids long. From germline, CDR1 is SGHAT and CDR2 FQDESV (reference sequence). V was clipped by 5 bases and J by 1 base, with 17 bases between them. CDR3 DNA sequence: TGTGCCAGCAGCCGCCACAGGGTCGAAGAGAACACTGAAGCTTTCTTT. This encodes CASSRHRVEENTEAFF. Complete variable domain (other parts from reference TRBV11-1 and TRBJ1-1): EAEVAQSPRYKITEKSQAVAFWCDPISGHATLYWYRQILGQGPELLVQFQDESVVDDSQLPKDRFSAERLKGVDSTLKIQPAELGDSAMYLCASSRHRVEENTEAFFGQGTRLTVV.

This clonotype was seen ten or more times. An end of the junction does not agree with germline; a read error may underlie this. This chain uses TRBV7-7 with TRBJ2-1; 8 bases agree with TRBD2. Germline V lookup: CDR1 SSHAT, CDR2 FNYEAQ (reference sequence). The CDR3 has 15 amino acids. The CDR3: CASSPFGGAPNEQFF. The DNA of the CDR3 is TGTGCTAGCAGCCCTTTCGGGGGGGCCCCCAATGAGCAGTTCTTC.

This clonotype showed up just a few times. The chain is built from TRBV27 and TRBJ2-3, with D uncertain. Between the trimmed V and J ends, which lost 6 bases and 0 bases, there was a span of 7 bases. Germline CDR1 and CDR2: MNHEY and SMNVEV (reference sequence). The CDR3 runs 13 residues. In DNA form, the CDR3 reads TGTGCCAGCAGAAAACCCAGCACAGATACGCAGTATTTT. It translates to CASRKPSTDTQYF.

The chain links TRBV7-9 to TRBJ1-2; possible D gene TRBD1, 6 bases. The V end lost 4 bases, the J end lost 6 bases, and 18 bases lay between the germline ends. Germline-derived CDR1 and CDR2 are SEHNR and FQNEAQ (reference sequence). This CDR3 has 15 residues. The CDR3 spells CASSSNPQGMDGYTF. In DNA form, the CDR3 reads TGTGCCAGCAGCTCAAACCCACAGGGAATGGATGGCTACACCTTC.

In its sample, this clonotype was seen many times. The chain links TRBV2 to TRBJ2-3; D is unresolved. V was trimmed by 2 bases and J by 6 bases, leaving 9 bases between them. This CDR3 has 13 amino acids. CDR1 SNHLY and CDR2 FYNNEI come from the germline V gene. The CDR3 sequence: CASSEPFTDTQYF. The CDR3, as DNA: TGTGCCAGCAGTGAACCCTTCACGGATACGCAGTATTTT. Full variable domain (missing parts from reference TRBV2 and TRBJ2-3): EPEVTQTPSHQVTQMGQEVILRCVPISNHLYFYWYRQILGQKVEFLVSFYNNEISEKSEIFDDQFSVERPDGSNFTLKIRSTKLEDSAMYFCASSEPFTDTQYFGPGTRLTVL.

The J gene is TRBJ2-1, the V gene TRBV28, with D possibly being TRBD2 (6 bases). The V gene lost 4 bases and the J gene lost 7 bases, with 17 bases spanning the gap. CDR1 MDHEN and CDR2 SYDVKM come from the germline V gene. The CDR3 is made up of 15 amino acids. The CDR3 protein is CASSSRPGLGNEQFF. The CDR3 region has the DNA TGTGCCAGCAGTTCCCGACCGGGACTGGGTAATGAGCAGTTCTTC.

In this sample, this clonotype turned up a few times. The chain recombines TRBV6-5 with TRBJ1-2; no clear D gene. This CDR3 region has 15 residues. Looked up from germline, CDR1 is MNHEY and CDR2 is SVGAGI. The V gene lost 2 bases and the J gene lost 4 bases, with 14 bases spanning the gap. The CDR3: CASSYGYGVFYGYTF. The CDR3 region has the DNA TGTGCCAGCAGTTACGGCTACGGGGTTTTCTATGGCTACACCTTC.

V gene TRBV9 combines with J gene TRBJ1-3, with a weak D call TRBD1 (5 bases). The germline V gene encodes CDR1 SGDLS and CDR2 YYNGEE. Trimming left V 3 bases short and J 0 bases short, with 10 bases between. This CDR3 region has 15 residues. CDR3 sequence: CASSGGGDSGNTIYF. The CDR3 DNA sequence: TGTGCCAGCAGCGGCGGGGGGGACTCTGGAAACACCATATATTTT.

This chain uses TRBV7-3 with TRBJ2-5; no firm D call. CDR3 size: 13 residues. V was clipped by 1 base and J by 1 base, with 4 bases between them. Germline CDR1 reads SGHTA; CDR2 reads FQGTGA. CDR3 in amino acids: CASSLNLQETQYF. CDR3 DNA: TGTGCCAGCAGCTTAAACCTCCAAGAGACCCAGTACTTC.

The chain carries TRBV5-1 and TRBJ1-1, with TRBD1 identical over 7 bases. CDR3 length: 14 residues. The J segment lost 6 bases and the V segment lost 0 bases, leaving 5 bases of the junction unmatched. Germline V lookup: CDR1 SGHRS, CDR2 YFSETQ. The CDR3, as DNA: TGCGCCAGCAGCTTGGAAGGGGGCGTCGCTGAAGCTTTCTTT. Its translation: CASSLEGGVAEAFF.

This clonotype occurred many times. The V call is TRBV7-2, the J call TRBJ2-2; D is perhaps TRBD1 (6 bases). In germline, CDR1 is SGHTA, CDR2 FQGNSA. There are 16 residues in the CDR3. The germline V and J ends were trimmed by 0 bases and 5 bases, with 13 bases remaining between them. The CDR3 DNA follows: TGTGCCAGCAGCTTAGCGGCGCCAGGGGTAACCGGGGAGCTGTTTTTT. Translation gives CASSLAAPGVTGELFF.

This chain links TRBV15 with TRBJ2-1, with D possibly being TRBD1 or TRBD2 (5 bases each). CDR1 and CDR2 (germline): LNHNV, YYDKDF (reference sequence). The CDR3 sequence is 14 residues long. Trimming cost V 1 base and J 8 bases, with 12 bases left between them. CDR3 sequence (DNA): TGTGCCACCAGCAGAGGTCGGGGCGGCGATGAGCAGTTCTTC. Translation gives CATSRGRGGDEQFF. Variable domain in full (rest from reference TRBV15 and TRBJ2-1): DAMVIQNPRYQVTQFGKPVTLSCSQTLNHNVMYWYQQKSSQAPKLLFHYYDKDFNNEADTPDNFQSRRPNTSFCFLDIRSPGLGDTAMYLCATSRGRGGDEQFFGPGTRLTVL.

The chain couples TRBV7-3 to TRBJ2-2; D is undetermined. V dropped 2 bases and J dropped 1 base, with 8 bases sitting between them. The CDR3 is 15 residues long. CDR1 is SGHTA and CDR2 is FQGTGA in the germline V gene. The CDR3 DNA is TGTGCCAGCAGCTTATTTGCACAGAACACCGGGGAGCTGTTTTTT. It codes for CASSLFAQNTGELFF. Variable domain in full (rest from reference TRBV7-3 and TRBJ2-2): GAGVSQTPSNKVTEKGKYVELRCDPISGHTALYWYRQSLGQGPEFLIYFQGTGAADDSGLPNDRFFAVRPEGSVSTLKIQRTERGDSAVYLCASSLFAQNTGELFFGEGSRLTVL.